Included here is one T cell receptor beta chain sequence, with context. Antigen unknown. The data were taken from a study of T cell responses to AZD1222 COVID-19 vaccine. Points from the study as a whole: Spike-specific TCR repertoires showed rising breadth and depth after two AZD1222 doses. Nearly half of unique spike-specific TCRs reportedly avoided B.1.351 and B.1.1.7 mutated regions. Donors were mostly white British, more females; clonal diversity possibly underestimated.

Germline CDR1 is SQVTM and CDR2 is ANQGSEA. This CDR3 is 14 amino acids long. The V gene lost 7 bases and the J gene lost 0 bases, with 13 bases spanning the gap. The method was immunoSEQ multiplex PCR; TCRdb's version includes in-frame clones alone and lacks a portion of them. The sample includes around 150,000 clones, over 75% of them seen just once. The specimen was peripheral blood, collected 28 days after the second AZD1222 dose. The chain uses TRBV29-1 and TRBJ2-1, with D maybe TRBD2 (6 bases). This sequence was found in an adult who received the AZD1222 COVID-19 vaccine. This chain's CDR3 is CSALALRSYNEQFF. The CDR3 DNA is TGCAGCGCTCTAGCGCTACGCTCCTACAATGAGCAGTTCTTC.